These 24 T cell receptor beta chains came from one sample sequenced in a study of CXCR3-negative and CXCR3-positive naive CD8 T cells. 5' RACE with UMI labels generated the TRB cDNA libraries. Each CDR3 protein gets one entry in TCRdb, which reprocessed the 5' RACE reads and gives no DNA. This sample's table has under 50,000 distinct CDR3 sequences. The sample taken for sequencing was naive CXCR3- CD8+ T cells from blood. Described subset: CD45RO-CCR7+CD27+CD95- naive CD8+ T cells lacking CXCR3 (TNR3-). The receptors here all came from a human donor in good health. Some clones in this sample may be carry-over from other donors' samples.

V usage is TRBV4-1 and J usage is TRBJ2-7. Germline loops: CDR1 MGHRA, CDR2 YSYEKL. CDR3 size: 12 residues. CDR3 region: CASSQDAYEQYF.

The chain's CDR3 is CASSYSGSSYNEQFF. The chain uses TRBV6-5 and TRBJ2-1. CDR1 is MNHEY and CDR2 is SVGAGI in the germline V gene. The CDR3 spans 15 residues.

V usage is TRBV30 and J usage is TRBJ1-1. Germline V CDR1 and CDR2: GTSNPN, SVGIG (reference sequence). This CDR3 contains 13 residues. The CDR3 sequence: CAWEANVNTEAFF.

The chain couples TRBV14 to TRBJ2-7. This CDR3 spans 13 amino acids. Germline CDR1 SGHDN, CDR2 FVKESK. The CDR3 sequence is CASSQDFLYEQYF.

The chain couples TRBV28 to TRBJ1-4; TCRdb proposes TRBD1, but this gene call is untestable without DNA. CDR3 length: 15 residues. CDR1 and CDR2 from the germline V gene are MDHEN and SYDVKM. CDR3 loop: CASSYEQGTNEKLFF. The whole variable domain, remainder taken from reference TRBV28 and TRBJ1-4, is DVKVTQSSRYLVKRTGEKVFLECVQDMDHENMFWYRQDPGLGLRLIYFSYDVKMKEKGDIPEGYSVSREKKERFSLILESASTNQTSMYLCASSYEQGTNEKLFFGSGTQLSVL.

The CDR3 region is CASSQRVDEQYF. The chain couples TRBV7-9 to TRBJ2-7. CDR3 length equals 12 residues. CDR1 and CDR2 from the germline V gene are SEHNR and FQNEAQ (reference sequence). The whole variable domain, remainder taken from reference TRBV7-9 and TRBJ2-7, is DTGVSQNPRHKITKRGQNVTFRCDPISEHNRLYWYRQTLGQGPEFLTYFQNEAQLEKSRLLSDRFSAERPKGSFSTLEIQRTEQGDSAMYLCASSQRVDEQYFGPGTRLTVT.

The chain is built from TRBV9 and TRBJ2-3; TCRdb outputs TRBD1, but without DNA this stays unchecked. The germline V gene has CDR1 SGDLS and CDR2 YYNGEE. The CDR3 has 16 amino acids. CDR3 in amino acids: CASSVVTGSSTDTQYF.

The chain combines TRBV14 with TRBJ2-1; TCRdb picks TRBD2, but there is no DNA to check that call. This CDR3 is 14 amino acids long. From germline, CDR1 is SGHDN and CDR2 FVKESK. The CDR3: CASAILAGYNEQFF.

The V and J genes are TRBV20-1 and TRBJ2-1; the D gene TCRdb calls, TRBD2, cannot be checked with no DNA. The CDR3 spans 13 residues. CDR1 and CDR2 (germline): DFQATT, SNEGSKA (reference sequence). CDR3 loop: CSAKGLAGYEQFF.

The J gene is TRBJ2-7, the V gene TRBV4-1; as DNA is missing, the TRBD2 call by TCRdb cannot be tested. This CDR3 comprises 15 residues. Germline CDR1 and CDR2: MGHRA and YSYEKL. CDR3 residues: CASSLDSGRAYEQYF.

This rearrangement joins TRBV27 to TRBJ2-7; TCRdb's D gene call, TRBD1, goes unchecked for lack of DNA. The V gene's germline CDR1 is MNHEY and CDR2 SMNVEV (reference sequence). The CDR3 has 17 amino acids. Here the CDR3 reads CASKIRSDSTSPYEQYF.

The chain employs TRBV7-2 and TRBJ2-7. The germline CDR1 and CDR2 sequences are SGHTA and FQGNSA. The CDR3 consists of 13 residues. The CDR3 sequence: CASSPVTAYEQYF.

V gene TRBV6-2 or TRBV6-3 combines with J gene TRBJ2-7; the TRBD2 assignment by TCRdb is unverifiable without DNA. The germline V gene encodes CDR1 MNHEY and CDR2 SVGEGT. The CDR3 is 16 residues long. CDR3 protein: CASRLRTSRSSYEQYF.

The genes are TRBV28 and TRBJ2-1; the D call of TRBD2 rests on TCRdb alone, since no DNA is present to check it. Germline assignment: CDR1 MDHEN and CDR2 SYDVKM. The length of the CDR3 is 15 residues. CDR3 sequence: CATIPPGLAYNEQFF.

The J gene is TRBJ1-1, the V gene TRBV10-3. Germline CDR1 reads ENHRY; CDR2 reads SYGVKD. The CDR3 runs 17 residues. The CDR3 protein is CAISESTRLPGNTEAFF.

The V and J genes are TRBV27 and TRBJ1-1. Germline CDR1 MNHEY, CDR2 SMNVEV (reference sequence). CDR3 size: 12 residues. This chain's CDR3 is CASGGVGTEAFF.

The V and J genes are TRBV5-1 and TRBJ1-1. This CDR3 comprises 15 residues. The V gene's germline CDR1 is SGHRS and CDR2 YFSETQ. The CDR3 is CASSLQTDMNTEAFF.

J is TRBJ1-1 and V is TRBV5-1; TCRdb indicates TRBD1, and absent DNA this call remains unverified. The CDR3 totals 14 residues. Looked up from germline, CDR1 is SGHRS and CDR2 is YFSETQ. The CDR3 spells CASSLTGVWTEAFF.

V and J are TRBV3-1 and TRBJ2-2; with no DNA, the TCRdb D assignment of TRBD1 cannot be verified. CDR1 is LGHDT, CDR2 YNNKEL, per germline (reference sequence). The CDR3 has 20 residues. CDR3 sequence reads: CASSLETSPSGTDAAGELFF.

Here the CDR3 reads CASSEWQGYGYTF. The chain employs TRBV2 and TRBJ1-2; TCRdb calls TRBD1, which cannot be checked without DNA. Per the germline V gene, CDR1 is SNHLY and CDR2 is FYNNEI. The CDR3 is made up of 13 amino acids. Together with reference TRBV2 and TRBJ1-2, the CDR3 gives the full variable domain: EPEVTQTPSHQVTQMGQEVILRCVPISNHLYFYWYRQILGQKVEFLVSFYNNEISEKSEIFDDQFSVERPDGSNFTLKIRSTKLEDSAMYFCASSEWQGYGYTFGSGTRLTVV.

The V call is TRBV6-1, the J call TRBJ2-3; without DNA, the TCRdb call of TRBD2 cannot be checked. CDR1 is MNHNS and CDR2 is SASEGT in the germline V gene. The CDR3 contains 16 residues. This chain's CDR3 is CASTLSGGASADTQYF.

The CDR3 spells CASSPRRGGHPDQETQYF. The chain is built from TRBV7-9 and TRBJ2-5; the TCRdb D gene call, TRBD1, has no DNA to confirm it. Germline CDR1 and CDR2: SEHNR and FQNEAQ (reference sequence). The CDR3 has 18 residues.

The J gene is TRBJ2-1, the V gene TRBV7-9; TCRdb calls TRBD2, which cannot be checked without DNA. This CDR3 contains 17 residues. CDR1 SEHNR and CDR2 FQNEAQ come from the germline V gene (reference sequence). The chain's CDR3 is CASSFPAGGFSYNEQFF.

This rearrangement joins TRBV12-3 or TRBV12-4 to TRBJ2-2; as DNA is missing, the TRBD1 call by TCRdb cannot be tested. The CDR3 extends over 17 amino acids. This chain's CDR3 is CASSLRGSGRGTGELFF.